This T cell receptor beta chain is drawn from a study of blood T cell repertoires in COVID-19. CDR3 length equals 15 residues. CDR1 is SGHDT and CDR2 is YYEEEE in the germline V gene. Trimming cost V 0 bases and J 0 bases, with 9 bases left between them. In the source study's methods: Counts of nucleated cells, estimated from reference gene primer amplification, were obtained. Sequenced by immunoSEQ multiplex PCR; TCRdb stores in-frame clones only, minus some. V and J calls and clone size come straight from that table; D and trimming were deduced from the DNA. The sample includes approximately 160,000 clones, around four fifths seen only once; the top ten take 9.1%.

The sequencing input was peripheral blood. The TCR was taken from an elderly woman with active or convalescent COVID-19. The chain recombines TRBV5-6 with TRBJ1-1, with D uncertain. The CDR3 region is CASSLAARLNTEAFF. Here the CDR3 DNA reads TGTGCCAGCAGCTTGGCCGCGAGGTTGAACACTGAAGCTTTCTTT.